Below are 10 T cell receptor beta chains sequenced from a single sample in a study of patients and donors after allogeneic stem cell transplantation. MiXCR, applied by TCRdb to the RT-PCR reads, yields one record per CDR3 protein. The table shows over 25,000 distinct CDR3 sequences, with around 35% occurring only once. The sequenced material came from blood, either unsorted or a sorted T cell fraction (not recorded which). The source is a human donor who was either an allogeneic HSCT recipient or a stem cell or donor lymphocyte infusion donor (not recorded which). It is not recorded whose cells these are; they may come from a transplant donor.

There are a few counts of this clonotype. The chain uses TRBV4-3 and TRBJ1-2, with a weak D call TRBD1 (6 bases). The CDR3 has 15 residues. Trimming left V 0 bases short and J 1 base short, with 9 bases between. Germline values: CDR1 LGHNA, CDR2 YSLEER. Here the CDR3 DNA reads TGCGCCAGCAGCCAAGATAGGGGGATTAACTATGGCTACACCTTC. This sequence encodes CASSQDRGINYGYTF.

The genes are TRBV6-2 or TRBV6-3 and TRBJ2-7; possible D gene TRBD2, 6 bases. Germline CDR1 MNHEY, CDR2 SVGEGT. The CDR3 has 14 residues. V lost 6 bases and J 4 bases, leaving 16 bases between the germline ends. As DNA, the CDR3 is TGTGCCAGCAGGCAGAGGGACTCTACTTACGAGCAGTACGTC. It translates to CASRQRDSTYEQYV.

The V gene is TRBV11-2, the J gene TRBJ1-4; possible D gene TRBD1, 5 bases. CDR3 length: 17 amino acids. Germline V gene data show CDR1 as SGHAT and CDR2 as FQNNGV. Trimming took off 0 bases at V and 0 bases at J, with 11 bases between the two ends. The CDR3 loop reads CASSLDRWGPTNEKLFF. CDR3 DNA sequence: TGTGCCAGCAGCTTAGATCGGTGGGGCCCAACTAATGAAAAACTGTTTTTT.

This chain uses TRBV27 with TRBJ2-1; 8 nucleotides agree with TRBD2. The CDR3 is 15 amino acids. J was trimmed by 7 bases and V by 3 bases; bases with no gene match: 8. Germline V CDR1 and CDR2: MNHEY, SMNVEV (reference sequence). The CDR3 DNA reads TGTGCCAGCAGTTTGTCTAGCGGGCTTGGGAATGAGCAGTTCTTC. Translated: CASSLSSGLGNEQFF.

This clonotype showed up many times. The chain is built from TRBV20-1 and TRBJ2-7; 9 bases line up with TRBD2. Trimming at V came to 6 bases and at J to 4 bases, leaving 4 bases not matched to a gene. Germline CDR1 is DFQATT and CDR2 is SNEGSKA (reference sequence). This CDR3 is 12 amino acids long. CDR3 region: CSALAGTYEQYF. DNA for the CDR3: TGCAGTGCCCTAGCGGGGACTTACGAGCAGTACTTC.

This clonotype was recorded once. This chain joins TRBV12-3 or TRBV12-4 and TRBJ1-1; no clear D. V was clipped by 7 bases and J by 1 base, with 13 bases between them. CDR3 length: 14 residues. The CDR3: CASTVGRANTEAFF. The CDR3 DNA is TGTGCCAGCACCGTAGGACGGGCGAACACTGAAGCTTTCTTT.

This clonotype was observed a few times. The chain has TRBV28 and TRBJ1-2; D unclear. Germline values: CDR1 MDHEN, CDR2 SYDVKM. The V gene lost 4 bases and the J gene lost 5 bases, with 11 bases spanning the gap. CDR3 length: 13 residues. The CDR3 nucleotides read TGTGCCAGCAGTTCGACTCCACTTTATGGCTACACCTTC. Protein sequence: CASSSTPLYGYTF.

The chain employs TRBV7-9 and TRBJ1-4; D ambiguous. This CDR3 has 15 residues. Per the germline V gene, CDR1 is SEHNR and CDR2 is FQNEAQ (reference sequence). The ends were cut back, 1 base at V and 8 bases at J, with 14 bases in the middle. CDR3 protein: CASSLGSYAWEKLFF. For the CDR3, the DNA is TGTGCCAGCAGCTTAGGGTCCTACGCGTGGGAAAAACTGTTTTTT.

The DNA for the CDR3 is TGCGCCAGCAGTCAGGTTAACTCTGGAAACACCATATATTTT. Residues: CASSQVNSGNTIYF. The rearrangement joins TRBV10-2 to TRBJ1-3, with no clear D. Germline CDR1 WSHSY, CDR2 SAAADI. V lost 5 bases and J lost 0, with 8 bases in between. This CDR3 contains 14 residues.

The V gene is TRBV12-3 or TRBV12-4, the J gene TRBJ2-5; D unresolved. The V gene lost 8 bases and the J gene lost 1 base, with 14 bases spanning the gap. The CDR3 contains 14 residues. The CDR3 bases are TGTGCCAGCGCCCGTCGGCAGAGCCAAGAGACCCAGTACTTC. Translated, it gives CASARRQSQETQYF.